This T cell receptor beta chain emerged from a study of blood T cell repertoires in COVID-19. Across the study: From T cells, B-cell-depleted T cells, or PBMCs came the material, which was cDNA or gDNA.

Repertoires were generated with immunoSEQ multiplex PCR, while TCRdb's copy carries only in-frame clones and drops some. The table records 100,000 or so clones, 87% of them present only once. The germline V gene has CDR1 MNHEY and CDR2 SVGAGI. The CDR3 spans 15 residues. Deletions cut 8 bases from V and 2 bases from J, with 18 bases between. This clonotype was obtained from a woman aged 45-60 years with COVID-19, enrolled during active disease. Sample: peripheral blood. This sequence joins TRBV6-5 and TRBJ1-2; a possible D gene is TRBD1 (5 bases). CDR3: CASGTPGRGNYGYTF. CDR3 bases: TGTGCCAGCGGAACCCCGGGACGGGGGAACTATGGCTACACCTTC.